This T cell receptor beta chain derives from a study of T-cell reconstitution after alpha-beta-depleted transplantation in children (dated by TCRdb to the mid-2010s). As for the study more broadly: Using TCR repertoire profiling, the study followed T-cell immune reconstitution in a quantitative way in children after TCRalphabeta/CD19-depleted allogeneic hematopoietic cell transplantation. Study-level results and caveats: In some patients, the high TCRbeta diversity seen at day 60 was put down to recipient T cells and intrathymic progenitors that had survived conditioning. About two months after transplant, the apparently early recovery of alphabetaT-cell counts reportedly depended on just several hundred clones that had expanded rapidly and came from non-depleted graft cells. The frequencies of hyperexpanded clones fell over the following months, and after one year, T-cell counts and TCRbeta diversity were mostly attributed to newly produced T cells.

As to this clonotype: Which antigen it targets is not known. A junction end diverges from the germline sequence, so it may reflect a read error.

The CDR3 holds 16 amino acids from the cysteine to the phenylalanine. Just the 48-base CDR3 DNA is kept, in frame starting at base 1. Per the germline V gene, SGHDT is the CDR1 and YYEEEE is the CDR2. This specimen's treatment or condition label, per the study, means: allogeneic hematopoietic cell transplantation with graft depleted of TCRalphabeta T cells and CD19 B cells. The children who served as transplant recipients had been given grafts of TCRalphabeta/CD19-depleted allogeneic hematopoietic cells. Receptor libraries were prepared by PCR. Instrument used: Illumina HiSeq 2500. TCR library preparation used molecular barcoding, with unique molecular identifiers applied to normalize quantification of the TCRbeta repertoire. TCRdb applied fastp at Q25 and MiXCR to the public reads, then kept only in-frame beta chains. Rows matching on CDR3 protein sequence are summarized as one entry with the most common DNA and genes. Here the sample has over 200,000 distinct CDR3 sequences; about a tenth occur a single time. The top ten hold 28% of the sample.

The receptor was isolated from a child younger than two with acute myeloid leukemia, due to receive a stem cell transplant. The sequencing here drew on PBMCs, taken before TCRalphabeta/CD19-depleted stem cell transplant. The rearranged segments are TRBV5-6 and TRBJ2-2; the best D guess is TRBD2, with 5 bases matching. In nucleotide form, the sequence is TGTGCCAGCAACTTATGGCTTTCCCCGAACACCGGGGAACTGTTTTTT. Its protein reads: CASNLWLSPNTGELFF. The variable domain in full, with residues beyond the CDR3 obtained from the reference TRBV5-6 and TRBJ2-2 genes, is DAGVTQSPTHLIKTRGQQVTLRCSPKSGHDTVSWYQQALGQGPQFIFQYYEEEERQRGNFPDRFSGHQFPNYSSELNVNALLLGDSALYLCASNLWLSPNTGELFFGEGSRLTVL.